One sample yielded the 31 T cell receptor beta chains listed below, sequenced in a study of blood T cell repertoires in COVID-19. Assay used: immunoSEQ multiplex PCR; TCRdb lists only in-frame clones, some missing. The sample has tens of thousands of clones, around 82% seen once. The sample consisted of peripheral blood. These receptors were collected from a man aged 45 to 65 with active COVID-19.

This sequence joins TRBV7-2 and TRBJ2-1; 12 bases line up with TRBD2. CDR3 length equals 14 residues. J lost 10 bases, V lost 4 bases, and 5 bases had no gene match. CDR1 and CDR2 (germline): SGHTA, FQGNSA. CDR3 amino acids: CASSSTSGRGEQFF. The CDR3, as DNA: TGTGCCAGCAGCTCGACTAGCGGGAGAGGCGAGCAGTTCTTC.

V and J are TRBV4-1 and TRBJ1-6, with no clear D. Germline CDR1 is MGHRA and CDR2 is YSYEKL. Between the trimmed V and J ends, which lost 0 bases and 7 bases, there was a span of 7 bases. The CDR3 is made up of 14 amino acids. CDR3 region: CASSQEGGNSPLHF. In DNA form, the CDR3 reads TGCGCCAGCAGCCAAGAAGGAGGAAATTCACCCCTCCACTTT.

The sample holds one count of this clone. J is TRBJ2-2 and V is TRBV5-1; tentative D call: TRBD1 (6 bases). Deletions cut 0 bases from V and 4 bases from J, with 10 bases between. Per the germline V gene, CDR1 is SGHRS and CDR2 is YFSETQ. This CDR3 spans 15 amino acids. CDR3: CASSLDRAATGELFF. Written as DNA, the CDR3 is TGCGCCAGCAGCTTGGACAGGGCCGCCACCGGGGAGCTGTTTTTT.

The chain recombines TRBV27 with TRBJ2-1; TRBD2 agrees at 13 bases. The CDR3 has 15 amino acids. CDR1 and CDR2 from the germline V gene are MNHEY and SMNVEV (reference sequence). V lost 5 bases, J lost 8 bases, and 6 bases stayed unmatched. The CDR3 DNA sequence: TGTGCCAGCAGTCTACTAGCGGGAGGGCCCCATGAGCAGTTCTTC. This translates into CASSLLAGGPHEQFF.

This chain connects TRBV6-6 to TRBJ1-2, with D hard to call. Trimming removed 0 bases at V and 0 bases at J, with 8 bases between. Germline V lookup: CDR1 MNHNY, CDR2 SVGAGI (reference sequence). The CDR3 has 15 residues. CDR3 region: CASSYSMVANYGYTF. CDR3 nucleotides: TGTGCCAGCAGTTACTCGATGGTAGCTAACTATGGCTACACCTTC.

V and J are TRBV5-1 and TRBJ1-6; the D is unclear. CDR1 is SGHRS, CDR2 YFSETQ, per germline. The V gene lost 2 bases and the J gene lost 0 bases, with 9 bases spanning the gap. This CDR3 is 16 amino acids long. The CDR3 nucleotides read TGCGCCAGCAGCTTAGGTGCGGCCTCCTATAATTCACCCCTCCACTTT. The encoded protein is CASSLGAASYNSPLHF.

The chain joins TRBV6-6 to TRBJ2-7; 9 positions agree with TRBD2. V shed 6 bases, J shed 1 base, and the junction held 4 bases outside the gene matches. The germline gives CDR1 MNHNY, CDR2 SVGAGI (reference sequence). The CDR3 is made up of 14 amino acids. CDR3: CASSERGVSYEQYF. CDR3 nucleotide sequence: TGTGCCAGCAGCGAGCGGGGGGTTTCCTACGAGCAGTACTTC.

The V and J genes are TRBV4-3 and TRBJ1-5; the D gene is possibly TRBD1 (5 bases). Trimming took 0 bases from V and 3 from J, leaving 18 bases between them. CDR3 length: 18 amino acids. The germline V gene encodes CDR1 LGHNA and CDR2 YSLEER. Here the CDR3 DNA reads TGCGCCAGCAGCCAAGATCACGGGGGGGATATCGACAATCAGCCCCAGCATTTT. Encoded protein: CASSQDHGGDIDNQPQHF.

In regard to this clone: At one of its ends the junction is not consistent with the germline gene, which may arise from a read error. The chain employs TRBV2 and TRBJ1-3, with D perhaps TRBD1 (5 bases). The CDR3 extends over 17 amino acids. Germline V CDR1 and CDR2: SNHLY, FYNNEI. The CDR3 DNA reads TGTGCCAGCAGTGAAGCTGGGGCCTACTACTCTGGTAACACCATATATTTT. It yields the protein CASSEAGAYYSGNTIYF.

This clone qualifies as medium-sized. The chain is built from TRBV28 and TRBJ1-2; unclear D gene. Trimming took off 1 base at V and 2 bases at J, with 8 bases between the two ends. The CDR3 length is 14 residues. Germline V lookup: CDR1 MDHEN, CDR2 SYDVKM. CDR3 sequence: CASSLYGGNYGYTF. CDR3 coding DNA: TGTGCCAGCAGTTTATATGGAGGGAACTATGGCTACACCTTC.

The rearrangement joins TRBV13 to TRBJ2-1; no definite D call. This CDR3 comprises 13 residues. Germline-derived CDR1 and CDR2 are PRHDT and FYEKMQ (reference sequence). Deletions cut 5 bases from V and 9 bases from J, with 14 bases between. In nucleotides, the CDR3 is TGTGCCAGCAGCACCCCCCGGTCCGGTGAGCAGTTCTTC. This encodes CASSTPRSGEQFF.

V usage is TRBV2 and J usage is TRBJ1-2; D is undetermined. Germline assignment: CDR1 SNHLY and CDR2 FYNNEI. V was cut by 2 bases and J by 13 bases, with 20 bases left in between. The CDR3 is made up of 14 amino acids. The CDR3 here is CASSEISGLASCTF. The CDR3 DNA sequence: TGTGCCAGCAGTGAAATATCGGGTCTCGCCTCCTGCACCTTC.

V gene TRBV5-1 combines with J gene TRBJ2-3; TRBD1 might be the D (6 bases). V gave up 0 bases and J gave up 0 bases, with 8 bases separating them. Germline CDR1 and CDR2: SGHRS and YFSETQ. The CDR3 is made up of 15 amino acids. CDR3 nucleotide sequence: TGCGCCAGCAGCTTGGGGCAGGGGAGCACAGATACGCAGTATTTT. This codes for CASSLGQGSTDTQYF. Complete variable domain (other parts from reference TRBV5-1 and TRBJ2-3): KAGVTQTPRYLIKTRGQQVTLSCSPISGHRSVSWYQQTPGQGLQFLFEYFSETQRNKGNFPGRFSGRQFSNSRSEMNVSTLELGDSALYLCASSLGQGSTDTQYFGPGTRLTVL.

V usage is TRBV25-1 and J usage is TRBJ2-7, with 11 bases lining up with TRBD2. CDR1 and CDR2 from the germline V gene are MGHDK and SYGVNS. V was pared by 3 bases and J by 2 bases, with 6 bases of the junction left unmatched. The CDR3 length is 16 residues. The CDR3 nucleotides are TGTGCCAGCAGTGACCAGACTAGCGGGGAAACCTACGAGCAGTACTTC. It translates to CASSDQTSGETYEQYF.

This chain joins TRBV6-5 and TRBJ2-1; D possibly corresponds to TRBD1 (6 bases). Between the trimmed V and J ends, which lost 0 bases and 12 bases, there was a span of 12 bases. The CDR3 sequence is 13 residues long. In germline, CDR1 is MNHEY, CDR2 SVGAGI. CDR3 in DNA: TGTGCCAGCAGTTACTCTAATAGAGGGGGGCAGTTCTTC. Amino acid sequence: CASSYSNRGGQFF.

The V call is TRBV7-2, the J call TRBJ1-5, with D perhaps TRBD1 (5 bases). The CDR3 sequence is 15 residues long. Deletions cut 1 base from V and 9 bases from J, with 16 bases between. CDR1 is SGHTA, CDR2 FQGNSA, per germline. In DNA form, the CDR3 reads TGTGCCAGCAGCTTAGAAGGGACGGGGGTCGGGCCCCAGCATTTT. Its translation: CASSLEGTGVGPQHF.

The chain is built from TRBV5-1 and TRBJ1-2; tentative D call: TRBD1 (5 bases). V gave up 2 bases and J gave up 4 bases, with 12 bases separating them. The CDR3 is made up of 14 amino acids. CDR1 and CDR2 (germline): SGHRS, YFSETQ. CDR3 nucleotides: TGCGCCAGCAGCTTTGGGGACGGGAGCTATGGCTACACCTTC. Its translation: CASSFGDGSYGYTF. Using reference TRBV5-1 and TRBJ1-2 for the parts outside the CDR3, the full variable domain is KAGVTQTPRYLIKTRGQQVTLSCSPISGHRSVSWYQQTPGQGLQFLFEYFSETQRNKGNFPGRFSGRQFSNSRSEMNVSTLELGDSALYLCASSFGDGSYGYTFGSGTRLTVV.

This clone has more than one count but fewer than ten. The CDR3 protein is CASRYDRDSYNEQFF. CDR3 nucleotides: TGTGCCAGCAGGTACGACAGGGACTCCTACAATGAGCAGTTCTTC. The chain links TRBV27 to TRBJ2-1, with TRBD1 matching 7 bases. Unmatched junction bases numbered 5, after V lost 6 bases and J lost 0 bases. Germline assignment: CDR1 MNHEY and CDR2 SMNVEV (reference sequence). The CDR3 totals 15 residues.

The chain has TRBV4-1 and TRBJ1-2, with TRBD1 identical over 8 bases. Germline trimming cut 0 bases from V and 4 bases from J; bases unmatched to any gene: 7. Germline lookup yields CDR1 MGHRA and CDR2 YSYEKL. The CDR3 extends over 16 amino acids. The CDR3 protein is CASSQDQGQGPYGYTF. In DNA form, the CDR3 reads TGCGCCAGCAGCCAAGATCAAGGACAGGGTCCCTATGGCTACACCTTC.

This chain links TRBV7-3 with TRBJ2-5; a weak D match, TRBD2 (5 bases). The CDR3 runs 18 residues. Germline-derived CDR1 and CDR2 are SGHTA and FQGTGA. V lost 1 base and J 0 bases, leaving 18 bases between the germline ends. CDR3 amino acids: CASSLNGPGGLDQETQYF. The CDR3 nucleotides read TGTGCCAGCAGCTTAAACGGACCCGGAGGACTCGACCAAGAGACCCAGTACTTC.

The gene calls are TRBV7-3 and TRBJ2-7, with 9 bases aligning to TRBD1. This CDR3 has 14 residues. The germline V gene has CDR1 SGHTA and CDR2 FQGTGA. V shed 5 bases, J shed 4 bases, and the junction held 6 bases outside the gene matches. The CDR3: CASSLGGQGYEQYF. The CDR3 DNA reads as TGTGCCAGCAGCCTGGGGGGACAGGGTTACGAGCAGTACTTC. Together with reference TRBV7-3 and TRBJ2-7, the CDR3 gives the full variable domain: GAGVSQTPSNKVTEKGKYVELRCDPISGHTALYWYRQSLGQGPEFLIYFQGTGAADDSGLPNDRFFAVRPEGSVSTLKIQRTERGDSAVYLCASSLGGQGYEQYFGPGTRLTVT.

The rearrangement uses TRBV4-1 and TRBJ1-1, with D tentatively TRBD1 (5 bases). Germline V gene lookup returns CDR1 MGHRA and CDR2 YSYEKL. The V end lost 0 bases, the J end lost 9 bases, and 17 bases lay between the germline ends. This CDR3 has 15 residues. Written as DNA, the CDR3 is TGCGCCAGCAGCCAAGAGGGGGGGGGTAGTGGGAAAGCTTTCTTT. It yields the protein CASSQEGGGSGKAFF.

This sequence joins TRBV27 and TRBJ1-2, with D unresolved. Germline CDR1 is MNHEY and CDR2 is SMNVEV (reference sequence). Trimming removed 6 bases from V and 5 bases from J, with 13 bases in between. CDR3 length equals 13 residues. CDR3 region: CASSAGFWYGYTF. CDR3 DNA: TGTGCCAGCAGCGCGGGATTTTGGTATGGCTACACCTTC.

J is TRBJ2-5 and V is TRBV29-1, with a weak D call TRBD1 (6 bases). CDR3 length equals 16 residues. Between the trimmed V and J ends, which lost 5 bases and 5 bases, there was a span of 24 bases. CDR1 SQVTM and CDR2 ANQGSEA come from the germline V gene. The CDR3 reads CSVLSYDRRVWETQYF. The CDR3 nucleotides are TGCAGCGTTTTGTCTTATGACAGGCGGGTTTGGGAGACCCAGTACTTC.

This rearrangement joins TRBV6-1 to TRBJ2-7; D not resolved. This CDR3 comprises 12 residues. Germline V gene sequence: CDR1 MNHNS, CDR2 SASEGT. V was shortened by 2 bases and J by 6 bases, with 8 bases between the two germline ends. The CDR3: CASSETGGEQYF. The CDR3 DNA is TGTGCCAGCAGTGAAACGGGTGGCGAGCAGTACTTC.

The V and J genes are TRBV3-1 (or the pseudogene TRBV3-2) and TRBJ2-7; D gene uncertain. Trimming pared 2 bases from V and 5 bases from J, leaving 10 bases between. Germline V gene data show CDR1 as LGHDT and CDR2 as YNNKEL (reference sequence). The CDR3 has 13 amino acids. For the CDR3, the DNA is TGTGCCAGCAGCCAACAGATTCAGAACGAGCAGTACTTC. Its translation: CASSQQIQNEQYF.

The chain recombines TRBV5-1 with TRBJ2-1; tentative D call: TRBD2 (6 bases). Trimming took off 0 bases at V and 5 bases at J, with 12 bases between the two ends. This CDR3 region has 15 residues. The germline CDR1 and CDR2 sequences are SGHRS and YFSETQ. In DNA form, the CDR3 reads TGCGCCAGCAGCTTGGGTCTAGCGCCAAACAATGAGCAGTTCTTC. Its translation: CASSLGLAPNNEQFF.

This chain links TRBV24-1 with TRBJ2-6, with 10 bases identical to TRBD2. V was clipped by 4 bases and J by 0 bases; unmatched bases: 5. The CDR3 contains 18 residues. Looked up from germline, CDR1 is KGHDR and CDR2 is SFDVKD. The CDR3 bases are TGTGCCACCAGTGACCCTCTAGCGGGAGTCTCTGGGGCCAACGTCCTGACTTTC. Its translation is CATSDPLAGVSGANVLTF.

This rearrangement joins TRBV9 to TRBJ2-7; TRBD2 aligns across 9 bases. The CDR3 contains 16 residues. The V segment lost 0 bases and the J segment 6 bases; nucleotides outside the gene matches: 10. Germline loops: CDR1 SGDLS, CDR2 YYNGEE. Here the CDR3 DNA reads TGTGCCAGCAGCGTAGAGCCGGGACTAGCATTTGTCGAGCAGTACTTC. It codes for CASSVEPGLAFVEQYF.

The chain carries TRBV7-9 and TRBJ2-2, with D hard to call. From germline, CDR1 is SEHNR and CDR2 FQNEAQ (reference sequence). V was cut by 8 bases and J by 7 bases, with 8 bases left in between. This CDR3 is 11 amino acids long. The CDR3 loop reads CASQTRGELFF. In DNA form, the CDR3 reads TGTGCCAGCCAAACACGCGGGGAGCTGTTTTTT.

The V call is TRBV5-1, the J call TRBJ2-3; TRBD2 matches at 9 bases. In germline, CDR1 is SGHRS, CDR2 YFSETQ. V was clipped by 4 bases and J by 6 bases; unmatched bases: 12. The CDR3 length is 16 residues. This CDR3 is CASSSGLAQREDTQYF. DNA of the CDR3: TGCGCCAGCAGCAGTGGACTAGCGCAGCGGGAGGATACGCAGTATTTT.